This passage covers 10 T cell receptor beta chains from one sample sequenced in a study of T cells after yellow fever vaccination. MiXCR, run by TCRdb on the 5' RACE reads, gives a single entry per CDR3 protein. Altogether 250,000 or so distinct CDR3 sequences are present, around 3.5% being singletons, with the ten largest covering 19%. The sample consisted of PBMCs, taken 15 days after the yellow fever booster vaccination. These receptors all stem from a young man who received the YFV17D yellow fever vaccine.

This clonotype was observed at least ten times. The chain employs TRBV5-1 and TRBJ1-1; D perhaps matches TRBD1 (5 bases). Trimming cost V 6 bases and J 1 base, with 13 bases left between them. Germline loops: CDR1 SGHRS, CDR2 YFSETQ. The CDR3 has 14 amino acids. The CDR3 region has the DNA TGCGCCAGCACTCCCGGGACTTCGAACACTGAAGCTTTCTTT. It translates to CASTPGTSNTEAFF.

This clonotype was counted many times. The rearrangement joins TRBV5-1 to TRBJ1-1; no clear D. Looked up from germline, CDR1 is SGHRS and CDR2 is YFSETQ. Trimming stripped 0 bases from V and 7 bases from J, with 10 bases between. The length of the CDR3 is 13 residues. The DNA for the CDR3 is TGCGCCAGCAGCTTGGCGGGCCCCAATGAAGCTTTCTTT. It specifies CASSLAGPNEAFF.

In its sample, this clonotype was seen a few times. This chain uses TRBV6-5 with TRBJ2-4; D gene uncertain. CDR1 and CDR2 (germline): MNHEY, SVGAGI. The V gene lost 5 bases and the J gene lost 7 bases, with 12 bases spanning the gap. CDR3 size: 13 residues. CDR3 DNA sequence: TGTGCCAGCAGTCTCCGTGCTAGGAACATTCAGTACTTC. Protein product: CASSLRARNIQYF.

This clonotype appeared many times. V is TRBV18 and J is TRBJ2-7; D not certain. V shed 5 bases and J shed 3 bases, with 11 bases lying between them. The CDR3 runs to 13 residues. Germline V gene lookup returns CDR1 KGHSH and CDR2 LQKENI. The CDR3 is CASSAGLIYEQYF. The DNA of the CDR3 is TGTGCCAGCTCAGCCGGGTTGATCTACGAGCAGTACTTC.

This clonotype has ten or more counts. The chain uses TRBV20-1 and TRBJ2-7; 7 bases line up with TRBD2. The CDR3 extends over 13 amino acids. The V gene's germline CDR1 is DFQATT and CDR2 SNEGSKA (reference sequence). V was pared by 5 bases and J by 1 base, with 5 bases of the junction left unmatched. The CDR3 here is CSARLRGSYEQYF. CDR3 in DNA: TGCAGTGCTCGATTGCGGGGGTCCTACGAGCAGTACTTC.

This clonotype was seen many times. This CDR3 reads CASSYGKTGPYEQYV. CDR3 sequence (DNA): TGTGCCAGCAGCTATGGGAAGACAGGGCCCTACGAGCAGTACGTC. The chain employs TRBV7-2 and TRBJ2-7; 7 bases align to TRBD1. The length of the CDR3 is 15 residues. V shed 4 bases, J shed 2 bases, and the junction held 8 bases outside the gene matches. Germline CDR1 is SGHTA and CDR2 is FQGNSA.

This clonotype was seen repeatedly, ten times or more. The chain employs TRBV25-1 and TRBJ2-1; 8 bases map to TRBD2. The germline V gene has CDR1 MGHDK and CDR2 SYGVNS. J lost 6 bases, V lost 3 bases, and 4 bases had no gene match. This CDR3 contains 14 residues. CDR3 DNA sequence: TGTGCCAGCAGTGACGCGGGGGGCTCCAATGAGCAGTTCTTC. It specifies CASSDAGGSNEQFF.

This clonotype was seen repeatedly, ten times or more. This chain joins TRBV4-2 and TRBJ1-2; weak D call: TRBD1 (6 bases). The V and J ends lost 1 base and 6 bases respectively, with 12 bases between them. The CDR3 sequence is 14 residues long. Germline loops: CDR1 LGHNA, CDR2 YNFKEQ. CDR3 sequence: CASSQVAQGNGYTF. CDR3 in DNA: TGTGCCAGCAGCCAAGTTGCACAGGGAAATGGCTACACCTTC.

This clonotype has at least ten counts. The rearrangement links TRBV29-1 to TRBJ1-1; no reliable D call. The CDR3 runs to 13 residues. V was pared by 3 bases and J by 1 base, with 9 bases between. Germline V CDR1 and CDR2: SQVTM, ANQGSEA. CDR3 in DNA: TGCAGCGTTGATTTAGTAGGGAACACTGAAGCTTTCTTT. Its translation: CSVDLVGNTEAFF.

The chain recombines TRBV4-2 with TRBJ1-1; the D gene is possibly TRBD1 (5 bases). Between the trimmed V and J ends, which lost 3 bases and 1 base, there was a span of 12 bases. The CDR3 totals 15 residues. CDR1 LGHNA and CDR2 YNFKEQ come from the germline V gene. CDR3 sequence reads: CASSQDTRRNTEAFF. The CDR3 bases are TGTGCCAGCAGCCAGGACACTAGGAGGAACACTGAAGCTTTCTTT.